This T cell receptor beta chain was sequenced in a study of T cell responses to AZD1222 COVID-19 vaccine (dated by TCRdb to the early 2020s). In the study overall: TCR sequencing covered roughly 230 trial participants: 200 to 210 given two doses of AZD1222 and approximately 25 given two doses of MenACWY control vaccine. Enrollment into the trials was organized by age into subgroups of 18-55, 56-69 and 70-plus years, and those subgroups contained roughly 150, 30 and 60 TCR-sequenced participants, respectively.

According to the study, the label for this sample's time point signals: about 28 days (+/-7) after the second vaccine dose. The treatment or condition label here, explained by the study, means: meningococcal conjugate vaccine given as trial control. The vaccinee samples were drawn from two UK trials, COV001 and COV002, one of which was a single-blind randomized controlled phase 2/3 trial testing AZD1222 (ChAdOx1 nCoV-19) in healthy adults. Trial participant PBMC samples were collected at day 0 and day 28 after the second dose for TCRbeta chain sequencing. V gives up 1 base and J gives up 2 bases, and the segment between their germline ends measures 6 bases. CDR3 length: 15 amino acids, cysteine to phenylalanine. Only the CDR3 region is kept as DNA, spanning 45 bases read in frame from base 1. The germline V gene supplies CDR1 LGHNA and CDR2 YSLEER. Notes on this clone: The specificity of this receptor is unknown. Base qualities were left out, and no much larger clone turns up one base away.

Broader findings and caveats from the paper: The vaccine-associated CD4 TCRs covered the entire spike protein, and the dominant responses fell in regions 160-218 and 743-854. The 56-69-year group was small, and its depth increase did not reach significance, likely because of low power. No day 14 peak-response samples were available, so repertoires were characterized only after the peak T cell response. Reportedly, close to half of the unique spike-specific TCRs recognized epitopes lying outside the regions that are mutated in the B.1.351 and B.1.1.7 variants. Participants were mostly white British, with more females than males. The authors suggested clonal diversity may have been underestimated. Conclusions about previously exposed vaccinees are limited because only six or seven AZD1222 recipients were SARS-CoV-2 seropositive at baseline. After two AZD1222 doses, spike-specific TCR breadth and depth were significantly higher than at day 0 and than in MenACWY recipients.

The CDR3 regions of human TCRbeta chains were subjected to immunosequencing. Per the authors' processing: TCRs in the repertoires were matched against a reference library of SARS-CoV-2-specific TCRs that had been generated with the MIRA antigen-specificity platform. Breadth meant the fraction of unique TCRs that were SARS-CoV-2-associated, whereas depth meant the fraction of total T cells that were SARS-CoV-2-associated. Each spike-specific TCR was assigned to its reactive spike region and to a CD4 or CD8 class using the MIRA data. Log10-transformed breadth and depth values were compared by one-way ANOVA with Sidak's multiple comparisons tests. Not all clones reach the TCRdb copy of this immuneACCESS table, which keeps in-frame sequences only. Checked studies attribute under half of the gap to unresolved V genes and leave the rest unexplained. D and trimming were read from the DNA, whereas the V and J calls and clone size are those reported in that table. The sample has around 140,000 clones on record, approximately 85% of them singletons. Jointly, the top ten make up about 4.9% of the sample.

The TCR originated in an adult who received the MenACWY meningococcal vaccine as a control. The receptor chain draws on TRBV4-3 and TRBJ2-6; the D segment could be TRBD1, given 5 matching bases. The specimen was peripheral blood, collected 28 days after the second dose of the MenACWY control vaccine. The base sequence is TGCGCCAGCAGCCAAGCAGGGACTGGGGCCAACGTCCTGACTTTC. Its coded protein is CASSQAGTGANVLTF.